Following are 9 T cell receptor beta chains from one sample sequenced in a study of shared T cell receptors in the human thymus. The data were produced by immunoSEQ multiplex PCR, yet TCRdb's version contains in-frame clones alone and is incomplete. This sample carries about 610,000 clones, roughly 88% of them seen once, and the ten largest clones take approximately 0.01%. This sample also belongs to another study, concerning human thymus T cells.

Sequenced material: thymocytes. These receptors were obtained from a boy younger than two with a congenital heart defect.

The chain combines TRBV7-2 with TRBJ1-2; 9 bases are shared with TRBD1. The V segment lost 5 bases and the J segment 4 bases; nucleotides outside the gene matches: 11. The CDR3 totals 16 residues. The germline gives CDR1 SGHTA, CDR2 FQGNSA. Here the CDR3 reads CASSRNRDRETYGYTF. CDR3 in DNA: TGTGCCAGCAGCCGCAACCGGGACAGGGAGACCTATGGCTACACCTTC.

The gene calls are TRBV9 and TRBJ2-2; 8 bases match TRBD1. The CDR3 runs 15 residues. The V gene end was trimmed by 3 bases and the J gene end by 4 bases; junction bases not matched to a gene: 5. CDR1 is SGDLS and CDR2 is YYNGEE in the germline V gene. In DNA, the CDR3 is TGTGCCAGCAGCGAGGACAGGGCAATCACCGGGGAGCTGTTTTTT. Translated: CASSEDRAITGELFF.

J is TRBJ2-7 and V is TRBV25-1; 7 positions agree with TRBD2. Germline V gene sequence: CDR1 MGHDK, CDR2 SYGVNS. The CDR3 spans 14 residues. The ends lost 8 bases at V and 2 bases at J; junction bases unmatched: 9. The CDR3 bases are TGTGCCAGCGGTCCCCGGCGGGGGACCTACGAGCAGTACTTC. Encoded protein: CASGPRRGTYEQYF.

This clone has more than one count but fewer than ten. This chain links TRBV30 with TRBJ2-2; unclear D gene. Germline V gene data show CDR1 as GTSNPN and CDR2 as SVGIG (reference sequence). The V gene lost 4 bases and the J gene lost 2 bases, with 5 bases spanning the gap. The CDR3 has 12 residues. CDR3 loop: CAWKLNTGELFF. The DNA for the CDR3 is TGTGCCTGGAAACTAAACACCGGGGAGCTGTTTTTT.

The rearrangement uses TRBV6-1 and TRBJ2-7; D might be TRBD1 (6 bases). The germline CDR1 and CDR2 sequences are MNHNS and SASEGT. Trimming removed 3 bases at V and 2 bases at J, with 14 bases between. CDR3 length: 15 residues. This CDR3 is CASSDRTDRAYEQYF. For the CDR3, the DNA is TGTGCCAGCAGTGACCGGACAGATCGGGCCTACGAGCAGTACTTC.

This chain links TRBV9 with TRBJ2-7; 7 nucleotides line up with TRBD1. This CDR3 comprises 17 residues. CDR1 is SGDLS, CDR2 YYNGEE, per germline. Germline trimming cut 3 bases from V and 7 bases from J; bases unmatched to any gene: 19. Here the CDR3 reads CASSAWDSSPPTEEQYF. The CDR3 DNA sequence: TGTGCCAGCAGCGCCTGGGACAGCTCCCCGCCCACGGAAGAGCAGTACTTC. Full variable domain (outside the CDR3, taken from reference TRBV9 and TRBJ2-7): DSGVTQTPKHLITATGQRVTLRCSPRSGDLSVYWYQQSLDQGLQFLIQYYNGEERAKGNILERFSAQQFPDLHSELNLSSLELGDSALYFCASSAWDSSPPTEEQYFGPGTRLTVT.

There are a few counts of this clone. V and J are TRBV28 and TRBJ1-4, with 7 bases matching TRBD1. Germline loops: CDR1 MDHEN, CDR2 SYDVKM. This CDR3 contains 14 residues. V shed 2 bases, J shed 10 bases, and the junction held 7 bases outside the gene matches. CDR3 DNA sequence: TGTGCCAGCAGTTTACCTGACAGGGTGGGAAAACTGTTTTTT. It translates to CASSLPDRVGKLFF.

The chain combines TRBV30 with TRBJ1-1, with TRBD1 identical over 7 bases. J was trimmed by 3 bases and V by 3 bases; bases with no gene match: 22. Germline loops: CDR1 GTSNPN, CDR2 SVGIG (reference sequence). CDR3 length: 19 residues. CDR3 residues: CAWSLATKTGRREDTEAFF. CDR3 coding DNA: TGTGCCTGGAGCTTGGCTACGAAGACAGGGCGTAGGGAGGACACTGAAGCTTTCTTT.

The chain combines TRBV7-8 with TRBJ2-2, with TRBD1 matching over 10 bases. CDR3 length: 17 amino acids. CDR1 is SGHVS and CDR2 is FQNEAQ in the germline V gene. With 0 bases clipped from V and 6 bases from J, the junction kept 7 bases outside the gene matches. CDR3 sequence reads: CASSLAPDRGWSGELFF. In DNA, the CDR3 is TGTGCCAGCAGCTTAGCGCCGGACAGGGGGTGGTCCGGGGAGCTGTTTTTT.